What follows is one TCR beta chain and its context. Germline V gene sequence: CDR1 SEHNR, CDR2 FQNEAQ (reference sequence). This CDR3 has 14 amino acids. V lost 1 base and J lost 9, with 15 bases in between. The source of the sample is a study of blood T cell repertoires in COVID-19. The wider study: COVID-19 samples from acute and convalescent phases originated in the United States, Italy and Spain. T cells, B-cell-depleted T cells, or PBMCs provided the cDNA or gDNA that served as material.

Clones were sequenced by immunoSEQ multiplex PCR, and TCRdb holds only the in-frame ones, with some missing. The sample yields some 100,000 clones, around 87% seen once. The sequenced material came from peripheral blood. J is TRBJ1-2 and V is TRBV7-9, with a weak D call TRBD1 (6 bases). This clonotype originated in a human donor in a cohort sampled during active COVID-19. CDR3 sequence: CASSLEFVGTSYTF. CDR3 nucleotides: TGTGCCAGCAGCTTAGAATTTGTAGGGACAAGCTACACCTTC.